This T cell receptor (beta chain) was documented in a study of CD8 T cells in Susac syndrome. Comment on this clonotype: Its antigen is currently unknown.

This CDR3 comprises 12 residues. Per germline, CDR1 MNHEY and CDR2 SMNVEV (reference sequence). V lost 6 bases to trimming and J lost 12 bases, with 15 bases between them. From blood CD8+ and CD4+ T cells, the TCR beta chain was sequenced. Random hexamers were used to reverse transcribe an amount of about 0.5 to 1 ug RNA. Multiplex immunoSEQ PCR targeted 54 Vbeta and 13 Jbeta TCR beta segments. Each CDR3 protein gets one entry after TCRdb re-called the immunoSEQ multiplex PCR reads with MiXCR. This sample yields about 140,000 distinct CDR3 sequences, of which 85% to 95% are seen a single time; more than 0.11% belongs to the top ten. Study-wide results and caveats: In its TCR sequencing and HLA analysis, the study acknowledged that the number of individuals was relatively small.

This chain connects TRBV27 to TRBJ2-1; D possibly uses TRBD1 or TRBD2 (5 bases each). Sequenced input: CD4+ T cells from PBMCs. The receptor was isolated from a human donor with Susac syndrome. CDR3 amino acids: CASSRSGTGQFF. The CDR3 DNA reads as TGTGCCAGCAGCAGATCCGGGACCGGGCAGTTCTTC.